The 29 T cell receptor beta chains below were found in one sample sequenced in a study of T cells in Graves' hyperthyroidism and ophthalmopathy. Amplification of TCR beta CDR3 regions used RNA as the template. A set of HTBI primers served as the primers for a first-round RT-PCR of the TCR CDR3. TCRdb re-derived calls from the multiplex PCR reads in MiXCR, one entry per CDR3 protein. The data contain more than 500,000 distinct CDR3 sequences, 12% to 15% of them singletons. The sequencing input was blood. All receptors come from a woman between 35 and 50 years old with Graves' hyperthyroidism.

The rearrangement joins TRBV15 to TRBJ2-3; 7 bases fit TRBD2. Germline CDR1 and CDR2: LNHNV and YYDKDF (reference sequence). The CDR3 is made up of 16 amino acids. Unmatched junction bases numbered 4, after V lost 1 base and J lost 0 bases. CDR3 bases: TGTGCCACCAGCAGAGTAGGCGGGAGTAGCACAGATACGCAGTATTTT. Residues: CATSRVGGSSTDTQYF.

This clonotype was seen repeatedly, ten times or more. V and J are TRBV20-1 and TRBJ2-5; perhaps TRBD1 as D (5 bases). The CDR3 spans 13 residues. Germline CDR1 is DFQATT and CDR2 is SNEGSKA (reference sequence). Trimming shortened V by 0 bases and J by 4 bases, and 9 bases separated the two germline ends. The CDR3 nucleotides are TGCAGTGCTAGAGACAGGGTGAGAGAGACCCAGTACTTC. Translation gives CSARDRVRETQYF.

This clonotype was recorded a few times. The rearrangement joins TRBV6-1 to TRBJ2-3; TRBD2 aligns across 8 bases. The germline CDR1 and CDR2 sequences are MNHNS and SASEGT. V lost 6 bases and J lost 1; bases outside the gene matches: 6. The CDR3 extends over 15 amino acids. DNA of the CDR3: TGTGCCAGCAGCCACCTGACTAGCGGCACAGATACGCAGTATTTT. Its protein product is CASSHLTSGTDTQYF.

This clonotype was seen at least ten times. The CDR3 protein is CAWSVRGHAGTGELFF. The CDR3 DNA reads TGTGCCTGGAGTGTACGAGGGCATGCGGGCACCGGGGAGCTGTTTTTT. V and J are TRBV30 and TRBJ2-2, with a tentative D call TRBD2 (5 bases). Germline loops: CDR1 GTSNPN, CDR2 SVGIG (reference sequence). The V end was cut by 0 bases, the J end by 4 bases, with 15 bases between. The CDR3 has 16 amino acids. Supplemented by reference TRBV30 and TRBJ2-2, the full variable domain reads SQTIHQWPATLVQPVGSPLSLECTVEGTSNPNLYWYRQAAGRGLQLLFYSVGIGQISSEVPQNLSASRPQDRQFILSSKKLLLSDSGFYLCAWSVRGHAGTGELFFGEGSRLTVL.

This clonotype has at least ten counts. J is TRBJ2-1 and V is TRBV12-3 or TRBV12-4; D possibly corresponds to TRBD1 (5 bases). V lost 3 bases, J lost 8 bases, and 8 bases lay in between. This CDR3 is 12 amino acids long. The CDR3: CASSLKGHEQFF. Here the CDR3 DNA reads TGTGCCAGCAGTTTGAAGGGGCATGAGCAGTTCTTC.

The sample holds many counts of this clonotype. V gene TRBV20-1 combines with J gene TRBJ2-3; TRBD2 agrees at 7 bases. There are 12 residues in the CDR3. With 6 bases clipped from V and 5 bases from J, the junction kept 5 bases outside the gene matches. Germline-derived CDR1 and CDR2 are DFQATT and SNEGSKA (reference sequence). The DNA of the CDR3 is TGCAGTGCAGGGCGGGAGAGAGATACGCAGTATTTT. Translated: CSAGRERDTQYF.

There are a few counts of this clonotype. The rearrangement links TRBV6-4 to TRBJ1-4; the D gene is possibly TRBD1 (5 bases). V dropped 4 bases and J dropped 3 bases, with 12 bases sitting between them. Germline CDR1 MRHNA, CDR2 SNTAGT. CDR3 length: 15 amino acids. CDR3 protein: CASSVTGGANEKLFF. CDR3 sequence (DNA): TGTGCCAGCAGTGTTACAGGAGGAGCTAATGAAAAACTGTTTTTT.

The J gene is TRBJ2-7, the V gene TRBV7-9; no clear D gene. From germline, CDR1 is SEHNR and CDR2 FQNEAQ (reference sequence). The germline V and J ends were trimmed by 5 bases and 5 bases, with 10 bases remaining between them. The CDR3 covers 12 residues. CDR3 loop: CASSTHLDEQYF. The CDR3 region has the DNA TGTGCCAGCAGCACCCACCTTGACGAGCAGTACTTC.

This clonotype occurred a few times. The chain has TRBV11-1 and TRBJ2-7; 8 positions agree with TRBD1. V lost 3 bases and J lost 2; bases outside the gene matches: 6. This CDR3 spans 15 amino acids. Germline CDR1 and CDR2: SGHAT and FQDESV (reference sequence). The CDR3 DNA reads TGTGCCAGCAGCTTGCCGGGACAGGACACCTACGAGCAGTACTTC. Residues: CASSLPGQDTYEQYF.

This clonotype was counted only a few times. The chain employs TRBV5-8 and TRBJ2-2; D is uncertain. The CDR3 has 16 residues. The V end lost 6 bases, the J end lost 3 bases, and 18 bases lay between the germline ends. Germline V gene sequence: CDR1 SGHTS, CDR2 YDEGEE. The CDR3 sequence: CASTAWVGFDTGELFF. As DNA, the CDR3 is TGTGCCAGCACAGCTTGGGTAGGGTTTGACACCGGGGAGCTGTTTTTT.

This clonotype was seen a handful of times. J is TRBJ2-1 and V is TRBV3-1, with TRBD2 identical over 10 bases. Trimming cost V 0 bases and J 7 bases; bases outside gene matches: 3. Germline-derived CDR1 and CDR2 are LGHDT and YNNKEL (reference sequence). CDR3 size: 15 residues. The CDR3 sequence: CASSQDTSGVNEQFF. The CDR3 nucleotides are TGTGCCAGCAGCCAAGATACTAGCGGGGTGAATGAGCAGTTCTTC.

In DNA, the CDR3 is TGTGCCAGCAGCGCCGCCGGGACAGAAGAGACCCAGTACTTC. Encoded protein: CASSAAGTEETQYF. The chain combines TRBV9 with TRBJ2-5; TRBD1 matches at 7 bases. This CDR3 is 14 amino acids long. The germline V gene has CDR1 SGDLS and CDR2 YYNGEE. The V gene end was trimmed by 3 bases and the J gene end by 3 bases; junction bases not matched to a gene: 5.

The table lists this clonotype with many counts. V and J are TRBV2 and TRBJ2-1; 12 bases agree with TRBD2. CDR3 length: 18 residues. Germline loops: CDR1 SNHLY, CDR2 FYNNEI. The junction had 16 bases not matched to a gene; V was cut back by 7 bases and J by 6 bases. The CDR3 loop is CASTAWLAGGDRGNEQFF. CDR3 coding DNA: TGTGCCAGCACTGCTTGGCTAGCGGGAGGGGATAGAGGCAATGAGCAGTTCTTC.

The chain couples TRBV24-1 to TRBJ2-6; D gene ambiguous. The CDR3 runs to 15 residues. V was pared by 2 bases and J by 2 bases, with 6 bases between. From germline, CDR1 is KGHDR and CDR2 SFDVKD. The CDR3: CATSDSGAGANVLTF. The DNA of the CDR3 is TGTGCCACCAGTGATTCAGGAGCTGGGGCCAACGTCCTGACTTTC.

The V and J genes are TRBV19 and TRBJ1-1, with a weak D call TRBD1 (6 bases). Germline CDR1 and CDR2: LNHDA and SQIVND (reference sequence). The V end was cut by 5 bases, the J end by 5 bases, with 15 bases between. The CDR3 is made up of 14 amino acids. CDR3 nucleotides: TGTGCCAGTAGTCCAGGAGGGGGTAAGACTGAAGCTTTCTTT. This codes for CASSPGGGKTEAFF.

This clonotype occurred many times. This chain links TRBV7-9 with TRBJ2-5; 10 nucleotides agree with TRBD2. The CDR3 sequence is 16 residues long. V shed 1 base, J shed 5 bases, and the junction held 7 bases outside the gene matches. Germline V gives CDR1 SEHNR, CDR2 FQNEAQ (reference sequence). CDR3 residues: CASSLVGLAASETQYF. CDR3 nucleotide sequence: TGTGCCAGCAGCTTAGTTGGACTAGCGGCTTCTGAGACCCAGTACTTC.

Comment on this clonotype: Since a much larger clone is just one base distant, this may be a read error. The chain has TRBV30 and TRBJ1-3, with D possibly being TRBD1 (5 bases). V lost 3 bases and J lost 0, with 6 bases in between. CDR1 is GTSNPN and CDR2 is SVGIG in the germline V gene (reference sequence). This CDR3 is built from 13 residues. CDR3 sequence reads: CAWSDSSGNTIYF. DNA of the CDR3: TGTGCCTGGAGCGACAGCTCTGGAAACACCATATATTTT. Combining the CDR3 with reference TRBV30 and TRBJ1-3 gives the whole variable domain SQTIHQWPATLVQPVGSPLSLECTVEGTSNPNLYWYRQAAGRGLQLLFYSVGIGQISSEVPQNLSASRPQDRQFILSSKKLLLSDSGFYLCAWSDSSGNTIYFGEGSWLTVV.

The chain has TRBV12-5 and TRBJ2-2; 10 nucleotides align to TRBD2. The germline CDR1 and CDR2 sequences are LGHNT and FRNRAP. The CDR3 length is 16 residues. The ends lost 0 bases at V and 7 bases at J; junction bases unmatched: 5. The CDR3 bases are TGTGCTAGTGGTTTGGTATCTACTAGCGGGATCGGGGAGCTGTTTTTT. Translation: CASGLVSTSGIGELFF.

The chain links TRBV19 to TRBJ1-5, with a weak D call TRBD1 (6 bases). The CDR3 has 16 amino acids. Germline V gives CDR1 LNHDA, CDR2 SQIVND (reference sequence). V was cut by 3 bases and J by 2 bases, with 14 bases left in between. The CDR3 here is CASSIPGGRGNQPQHF. The CDR3 DNA is TGTGCCAGTAGTATCCCGGGGGGGCGAGGCAATCAGCCCCAGCATTTT.

This clonotype showed up just a few times. V and J are TRBV7-9 and TRBJ2-3, with 9 bases that match TRBD1. This CDR3 is built from 20 residues. Trimming took 3 bases from V and 2 from J; bases not matched to a gene: 18. The germline CDR1 and CDR2 sequences are SEHNR and FQNEAQ (reference sequence). The CDR3 nucleotides read TGTGCCAGCAGCTTCCCCACAGGGGGCGGACGCTATCGAACCACAGATACGCAGTATTTT. Translated, it gives CASSFPTGGGRYRTTDTQYF.

This clonotype showed up many times. This chain joins TRBV7-8 and TRBJ2-1; D is perhaps TRBD1 (6 bases). Germline CDR1 reads SGHVS; CDR2 reads FQNEAQ. Between the trimmed V and J ends, which lost 0 bases and 0 bases, there was a span of 9 bases. The CDR3 contains 16 residues. The CDR3 spells CASSLAQGSSYNEQFF. For the CDR3, the DNA is TGTGCCAGCAGCTTAGCGCAGGGGAGCTCCTACAATGAGCAGTTCTTC.

The chain joins TRBV27 to TRBJ2-3, with D hard to call. Trimming stripped 6 bases from V and 5 bases from J, with 12 bases between. Germline loops: CDR1 MNHEY, CDR2 SMNVEV (reference sequence). The CDR3 has 13 amino acids. The DNA for the CDR3 is TGTGCCAGCAGCGAGACCGCTCTAGATACGCAGTATTTT. Protein: CASSETALDTQYF.

The V gene is TRBV20-1, the J gene TRBJ2-1; 11 nucleotides align to TRBD2. CDR3 length equals 13 residues. Germline CDR1 reads DFQATT; CDR2 reads SNEGSKA (reference sequence). Trimming cost V 5 bases and J 5 bases; bases outside gene matches: 2. The CDR3 reads CSAPGLADNEQFF. CDR3 DNA sequence: TGCAGTGCTCCGGGACTAGCGGACAATGAGCAGTTCTTC.

This clonotype has ten or more counts. V usage is TRBV10-3 and J usage is TRBJ2-6, with D possibly TRBD1 on 6 matching bases. Germline CDR1 is ENHRY and CDR2 is SYGVKD. The CDR3 covers 14 residues. Trimming pared 10 bases from V and 0 bases from J, leaving 10 bases between. In nucleotides, the CDR3 is TGTGCCACCCAGGGGAGCTCTGGGGCCAACGTCCTGACTTTC. Amino acids: CATQGSSGANVLTF.

J is TRBJ2-3 and V is TRBV6-1, with 12 positions matching TRBD2. V was pared by 5 bases and J by 0 bases, with 3 bases of the junction left unmatched. The CDR3 covers 16 residues. Germline loops: CDR1 MNHNS, CDR2 SASEGT. The CDR3 bases are TGTGCCAGCAGTAACCTAGCGGGAGGGAGCACAGATACGCAGTATTTT. It is translated as CASSNLAGGSTDTQYF.

There are many counts of this clonotype. CDR3 DNA sequence: TGTGCCATCAGTGAAACGACTAGCGGGAAGGGGGGTGAGCAGTTCTTC. This codes for CAISETTSGKGGEQFF. The rearrangement joins TRBV10-3 to TRBJ2-1, with 11 bases lining up with TRBD2. The CDR3 extends over 16 amino acids. Germline CDR1 is ENHRY and CDR2 is SYGVKD. V shed 3 bases, J shed 9 bases, and the junction held 10 bases outside the gene matches.

This clonotype occurred many times. The chain carries TRBV6-1 and TRBJ2-7; no firm D call. The V gene lost 1 base and the J gene lost 3 bases, with 13 bases spanning the gap. Germline V lookup: CDR1 MNHNS, CDR2 SASEGT. The CDR3 has 15 amino acids. The CDR3 region has the DNA TGTGCCAGCAGTGAAGGTCAGACGGTGTACTACGAGCAGTACTTC. Amino acids: CASSEGQTVYYEQYF.

The sample holds many counts of this clonotype. The rearrangement links TRBV29-1 to TRBJ2-1; 11 bases fit TRBD2. From germline, CDR1 is SQVTM and CDR2 ANQGSEA. The CDR3 covers 13 residues. Germline trimming cut 4 bases from V and 4 bases from J; bases unmatched to any gene: 0. The CDR3 reads CSVGLAGYNEQFF. The CDR3 DNA reads as TGCAGCGTTGGACTAGCGGGATACAATGAGCAGTTCTTC.

V is TRBV4-1 and J is TRBJ2-1; tentative D call: TRBD2 (6 bases). In germline, CDR1 is MGHRA, CDR2 YSYEKL. The V gene lost 0 bases and the J gene lost 0 bases, with 9 bases spanning the gap. This CDR3 has 16 residues. The CDR3 loop is CASSQELASSYNEQFF. Here the CDR3 DNA reads TGCGCCAGCAGCCAAGAGCTAGCGAGCTCCTACAATGAGCAGTTCTTC.